Listed below are T cell receptor beta chains from one sample, sequenced in a study of STAT5B mutations in CD4+ large granular lymphocyte leukemia. Assay used: immunoSEQ multiplex PCR; TCRdb lists only in-frame clones, some missing. The sample includes approximately 32,000 clones, 69% of them seen just once. The sample comprised CD4+ T cells from blood buffy coats. The receptors were sampled from a human donor in good health. The CDR3 runs from the conserved cysteine through the conserved F or W. The order of the fields is V gene, D gene, clone size, J gene, CDR3 DNA, CDR3 protein. A D gene is named only where the DNA matches it firmly. Part of the rows lack a size; the others show once, few, many or a class for expanded clones.

V: TRBV5-4
D: -
size: -
J: TRBJ1-6
DNA: TGTGCCAGCAGCTCGAGGGGAGGGGTGAATTCTGATTCACCCCTCCACTTT
CDR3: CASSSRGGVNSDSPLHF

V: TRBV6-6
D: -
size: -
J: TRBJ1-2
DNA: TGTGCCAGCAGTTACGCCCTTTCGAGCTATGGCTACACCTTC
CDR3: CASSYALSSYGYTF

V: TRBV7-2
D: -
size: -
J: TRBJ1-1
DNA: TGTGCCAGCAGCTTGCAAAGGGCACCCGCCGCTTTCTTT
CDR3: CASSLQRAPAAFF

V: TRBV4-3
D: -
size: few
J: TRBJ2-2
DNA: TGCGCCAGCAGCCAAGAACGAGTTGTCGGGGAGCTGTTTTTT
CDR3: CASSQERVVGELFF

V: TRBV10-3
D: -
size: -
J: TRBJ1-2
DNA: TGTGCCATCAGGCTGGCGGGGAATAGCTATGGCTACACCTTC
CDR3: CAIRLAGNSYGYTF

V: TRBV6-6
D: -
size: -
J: TRBJ2-1
DNA: TGTGCCAGCGATAGGGGGGACTACTACAATGAGCAGTTCTTC
CDR3: CASDRGDYYNEQFF

V: TRBV28
D: -
size: -
J: TRBJ2-5
DNA: TGTGCCAGCAGAAAGGGGGGGCCGCGGGAGACCCAGTACTTC
CDR3: CASRKGGPRETQYF

V: TRBV19
D: TRBD2
size: -
J: TRBJ2-1
DNA: TGTGCCAGTAGGAGAAGCGGGGGATCTTCCTACAATGAGCAGTTCTTC
CDR3: CASRRSGGSSYNEQFF

V: TRBV7-8
D: -
size: -
J: TRBJ2-1
DNA: TGTGCCAGCAGCTTACAGGGTGGGGGCGGGAATGAGCAGTTCTTC
CDR3: CASSLQGGGGNEQFF

V: TRBV28
D: TRBD1
size: once
J: TRBJ2-7
DNA: TGTGCCAGCAGCCCCGGGACAGGCACTCCTGGGTCCTTC
CDR3: CASSPGTGTPGSF

V: TRBV5-1
D: TRBD1
size: -
J: TRBJ1-1
DNA: TGCGCCAGCAGCTTGGCCCCCAGGGGACAGGGTAGCGGAAGAAGCACTGAAGCTTTCTTT
CDR3: CASSLAPRGQGSGRSTEAFF

V: TRBV6-6
D: TRBD1
size: -
J: TRBJ1-2
DNA: TGTGCCAGCAGTTGGACAGGCACTAACTATGGCTACACCTTC
CDR3: CASSWTGTNYGYTF

V: TRBV7-2
D: TRBD2
size: -
J: TRBJ2-1
DNA: TGTGCCAGCAGCTTAGCACCCACCCGACTAGCGGGGGCAAATGAGCAGTTCTTC
CDR3: CASSLAPTRLAGANEQFF

V: TRBV30
D: TRBD1
size: few
J: TRBJ1-5
DNA: TGTGCCTGGAGTGGGGGACAGGCTTATAGCAATCAGCCCCAGCATTTT
CDR3: CAWSGGQAYSNQPQHF

V: TRBV7-9
D: -
size: -
J: TRBJ1-4
DNA: TGTGCCAGCAGCTTCGCGACAACTAATGAAAAACTGTTTTTT
CDR3: CASSFATTNEKLFF

V: TRBV10-2
D: TRBD1
size: few
J: TRBJ1-5
DNA: TGCGCCAGCAGTGCCCTTACAGGGGGCGTAGGTCAGCCCCAGCATTTT
CDR3: CASSALTGGVGQPQHF

V: TRBV7-2
D: -
size: -
J: TRBJ2-2
DNA: TGTGCCAGCAGCTTAGCAGGGGTCGGCACCGGGGAGCTGTTTTTT
CDR3: CASSLAGVGTGELFF

V: TRBV5-7
D: -
size: -
J: TRBJ1-1
DNA: TGTGCTAGCAGCTTGTCCGATGACACTGAAGCTTTCTTT
CDR3: CASSLSDDTEAFF

V: TRBV18
D: -
size: -
J: TRBJ1-2
DNA: TGTGCCAGCTCACCGGTTAACAGCTATGGCTACACCTTC
CDR3: CASSPVNSYGYTF

V: TRBV7-3
D: -
size: -
J: TRBJ2-7
DNA: TGTGCCAGCAGCCCCGAAGAGGGCCGGGAGCAGTACTTC
CDR3: CASSPEEGREQYF

V: TRBV10-3
D: TRBD2
size: few
J: TRBJ2-3
DNA: TGTGCCATCAGCGGGGGGAGCACAGATACGCAGTATTTT
CDR3: CAISGGSTDTQYF

V: TRBV19
D: -
size: -
J: TRBJ1-1
DNA: TGTGCCAGTAGTATATGGGGACCGAACACTGAAGCTTTCTTT
CDR3: CASSIWGPNTEAFF

V: TRBV7-2
D: TRBD2
size: -
J: TRBJ2-2
DNA: TGTGCCAGCACCAAGGGGCTAGCGGAAACCGGGGAGCTGTTTTTT
CDR3: CASTKGLAETGELFF

V: TRBV6-1
D: -
size: -
J: TRBJ1-5
DNA: TGTGCCAGCAGTGAAGCGAGGCAGGTTCTGCAGCCCCAGCATTTT
CDR3: CASSEARQVLQPQHF

V: TRBV4-3
D: -
size: -
J: TRBJ1-3
DNA: TGCGCCAGCAGCCAGGGGAGCGCTGGAAACACCATATATTTT
CDR3: CASSQGSAGNTIYF

V: TRBV7-2
D: -
size: few
J: TRBJ2-2
DNA: TGTGCCAGCGCTCCCTCTCTGAAAACCGGGGAGCTGTTTTTT
CDR3: CASAPSLKTGELFF

V: TRBV30
D: -
size: few
J: TRBJ1-5
DNA: TGTGCCTGGAGTGTAGGAGGGTTCAATCAGCCCCAGCATTTT
CDR3: CAWSVGGFNQPQHF

V: TRBV2
D: -
size: few
J: TRBJ1-1
DNA: TGTGCCAGCTACCTAGACACTGAAGCTTTCTTT
CDR3: CASYLDTEAFF

V: TRBV15
D: -
size: -
J: TRBJ1-2
DNA: TGTGCCACCAGCAGAGATCTGGGGTCCTACTATGGCTACACCTTC
CDR3: CATSRDLGSYYGYTF